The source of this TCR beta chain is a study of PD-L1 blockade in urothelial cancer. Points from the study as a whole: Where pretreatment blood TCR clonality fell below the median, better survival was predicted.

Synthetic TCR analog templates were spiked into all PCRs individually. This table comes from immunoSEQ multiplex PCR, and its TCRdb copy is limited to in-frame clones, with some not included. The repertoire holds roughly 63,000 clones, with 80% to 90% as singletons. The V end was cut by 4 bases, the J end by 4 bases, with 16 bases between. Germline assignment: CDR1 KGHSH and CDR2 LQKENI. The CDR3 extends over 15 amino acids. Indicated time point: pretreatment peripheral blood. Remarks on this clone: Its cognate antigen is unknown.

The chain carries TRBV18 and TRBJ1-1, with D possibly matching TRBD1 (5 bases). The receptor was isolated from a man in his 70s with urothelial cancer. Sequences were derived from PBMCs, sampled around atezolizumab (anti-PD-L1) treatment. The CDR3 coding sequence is TGTGCCAGCTCACACGCACAGGATAGGAGCACTGAAGCTTTCTTT. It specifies CASSHAQDRSTEAFF.